This TCR beta chain appears in the sequencing data of a study of human T cells and chemical hapten exposure. Study background: The patients were mostly female; they had alopecia areata, totalis or universalis. Broader study findings: With alopecia, donors may have immune responses unlike healthy people's.

This clonotype was observed at least ten times. Its antigen is not identified. TCRdb called the RACE reads again in MiXCR, with one record for every CDR3 protein. The sample holds about 140,000 distinct CDR3 sequences; 12% are singletons and the top ten take 1.2% to 1.5%. Trimming at V came to 0 bases and at J to 4 bases, leaving 9 bases not matched to a gene. Germline V CDR1 and CDR2: LGHNA, YSLEER. The CDR3 spans 18 residues. Noted time point: patch test 2, 6 weeks after DPC sensitization. Treatment in this sample: therapeutic diphenylcyclopropenone sensitization with weekly scalp DPC. This TCR derives from a woman aged 45-59 years with alopecia areata. Some clones in this sample may be carry-over from other donors' samples. The input for sequencing was whole blood, taken in connection with sensitization to the hapten diphenylcyclopropenone (DPC). The rearrangement links TRBV4-3 to TRBJ2-3; 11 positions agree with TRBD2. CDR3 protein: CASSQETPLAGVPDTQYF. CDR3 DNA: TGCGCCAGCAGCCAAGAGACCCCACTAGCGGGAGTCCCAGATACGCAGTATTTT.